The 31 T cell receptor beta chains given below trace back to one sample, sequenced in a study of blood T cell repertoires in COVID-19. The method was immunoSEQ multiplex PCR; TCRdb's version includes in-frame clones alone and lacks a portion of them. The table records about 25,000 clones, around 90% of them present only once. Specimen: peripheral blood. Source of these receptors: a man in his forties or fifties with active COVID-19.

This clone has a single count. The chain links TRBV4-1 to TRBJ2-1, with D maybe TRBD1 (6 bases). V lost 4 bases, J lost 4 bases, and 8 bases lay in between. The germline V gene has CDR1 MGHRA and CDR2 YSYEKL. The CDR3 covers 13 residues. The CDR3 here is CASSLQGYNEQFF. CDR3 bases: TGCGCCAGCAGCCTACAGGGTTACAATGAGCAGTTCTTC.

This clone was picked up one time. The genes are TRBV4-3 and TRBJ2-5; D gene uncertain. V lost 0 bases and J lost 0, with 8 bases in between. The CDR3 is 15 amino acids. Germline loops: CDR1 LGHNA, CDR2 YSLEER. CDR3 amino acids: CASSQEMRNQETQYF. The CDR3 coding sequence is TGCGCCAGCAGCCAAGAAATGCGCAACCAAGAGACCCAGTACTTC.

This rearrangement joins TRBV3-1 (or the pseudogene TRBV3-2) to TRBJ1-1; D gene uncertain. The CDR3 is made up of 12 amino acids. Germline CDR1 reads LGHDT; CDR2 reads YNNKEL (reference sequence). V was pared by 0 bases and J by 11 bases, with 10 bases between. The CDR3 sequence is CASSQDPGEAFF. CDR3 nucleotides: TGTGCCAGCAGCCAAGACCCCGGGGAGGCTTTCTTT.

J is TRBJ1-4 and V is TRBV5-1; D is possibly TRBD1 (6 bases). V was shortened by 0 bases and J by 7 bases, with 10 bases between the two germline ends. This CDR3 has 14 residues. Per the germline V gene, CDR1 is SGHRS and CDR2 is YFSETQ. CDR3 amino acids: CASSLGQVGEKLFF. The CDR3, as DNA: TGCGCCAGCAGCTTGGGACAGGTCGGTGAAAAACTGTTTTTT.

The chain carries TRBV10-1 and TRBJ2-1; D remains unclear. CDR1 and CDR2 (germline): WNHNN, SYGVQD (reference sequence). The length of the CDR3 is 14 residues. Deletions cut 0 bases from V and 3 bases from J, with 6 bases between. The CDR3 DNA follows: TGCGCCAGCAGTGAGTCTGGCGGCTACAATGAGCAGTTCTTC. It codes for CASSESGGYNEQFF.

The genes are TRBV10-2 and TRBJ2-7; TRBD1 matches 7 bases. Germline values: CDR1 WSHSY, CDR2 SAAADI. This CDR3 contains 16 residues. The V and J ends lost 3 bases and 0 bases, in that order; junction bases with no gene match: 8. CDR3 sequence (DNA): TGCGCCAGCAGTGAATCGTTAGCAGGGGGCTCCTACGAGCAGTACGTC. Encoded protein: CASSESLAGGSYEQYV.

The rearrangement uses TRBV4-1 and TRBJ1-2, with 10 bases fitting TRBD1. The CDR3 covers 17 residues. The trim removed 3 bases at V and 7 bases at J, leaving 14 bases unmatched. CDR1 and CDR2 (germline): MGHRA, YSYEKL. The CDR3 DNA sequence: TGCGCCAGCAGCCATCCATTGGGGGGACAGGGGAGGGGTGGCTACACCTTC. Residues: CASSHPLGGQGRGGYTF.

This CDR3 reads CASSQEPIGQGQETQYF. CDR3 DNA: TGCGCCAGCAGCCAAGAACCGATCGGACAGGGCCAAGAGACCCAGTACTTC. J is TRBJ2-5 and V is TRBV4-1; 8 nucleotides line up with TRBD1. The CDR3 loop spans 17 amino acids. V shed 0 bases, J shed 1 base, and the junction held 7 bases outside the gene matches. CDR1 is MGHRA and CDR2 is YSYEKL in the germline V gene.

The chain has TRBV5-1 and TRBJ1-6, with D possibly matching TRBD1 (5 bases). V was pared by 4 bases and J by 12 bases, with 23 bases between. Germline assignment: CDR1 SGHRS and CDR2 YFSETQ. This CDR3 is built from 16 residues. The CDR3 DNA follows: TGCGCCAGCAGCGGGGGAGGGACCGCCGCCGGGATACCCCTCCACTTT. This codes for CASSGGGTAAGIPLHF.

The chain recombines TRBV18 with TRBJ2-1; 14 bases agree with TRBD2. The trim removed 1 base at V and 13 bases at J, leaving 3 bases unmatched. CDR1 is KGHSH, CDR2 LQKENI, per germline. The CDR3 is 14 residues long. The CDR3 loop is CASSPRGTSGRQFF. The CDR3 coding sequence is TGTGCCAGCTCACCACGTGGGACTAGCGGGAGACAGTTCTTC.

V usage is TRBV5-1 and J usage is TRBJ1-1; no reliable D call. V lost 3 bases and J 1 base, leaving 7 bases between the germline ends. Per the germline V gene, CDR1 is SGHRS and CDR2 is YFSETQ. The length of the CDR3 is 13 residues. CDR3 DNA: TGCGCCAGCAGCTCCACAGCGAACACTGAAGCTTTCTTT. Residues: CASSSTANTEAFF.

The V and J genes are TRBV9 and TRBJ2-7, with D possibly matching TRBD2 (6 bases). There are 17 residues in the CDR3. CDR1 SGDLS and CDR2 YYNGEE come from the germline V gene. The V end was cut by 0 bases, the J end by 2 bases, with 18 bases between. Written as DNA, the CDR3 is TGTGCCAGCAGCGTAGGTAGTTTGGGGGGTGGGACCTACGAGCAGTACTTC. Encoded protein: CASSVGSLGGGTYEQYF.

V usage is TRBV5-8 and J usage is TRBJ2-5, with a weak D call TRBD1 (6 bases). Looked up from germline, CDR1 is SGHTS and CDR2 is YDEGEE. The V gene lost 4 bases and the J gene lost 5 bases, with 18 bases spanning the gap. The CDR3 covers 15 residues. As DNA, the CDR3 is TGTGCCAGCAGCCCCCGGGACAAAAAAAGGGAGACCCAGTACTTC. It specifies CASSPRDKKRETQYF.

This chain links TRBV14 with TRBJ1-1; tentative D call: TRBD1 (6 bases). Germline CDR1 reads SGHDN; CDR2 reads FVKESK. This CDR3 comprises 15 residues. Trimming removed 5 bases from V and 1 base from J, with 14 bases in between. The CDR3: CASSARGVANTEAFF. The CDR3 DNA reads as TGTGCCAGCAGCGCCAGGGGTGTTGCGAACACTGAAGCTTTCTTT.

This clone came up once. The CDR3 reads CASSLGTGGGNTIYF. The CDR3 coding sequence is TGTGCCAGCAGCTTGGGAACAGGGGGAGGAAACACCATATATTTT. The genes are TRBV5-8 and TRBJ1-3; 8 bases align to TRBD1. Germline CDR1 SGHTS, CDR2 YDEGEE. Losses at the gene ends were 0 bases for V and 4 bases for J; bases not matched to a gene: 3. There are 15 residues in the CDR3.

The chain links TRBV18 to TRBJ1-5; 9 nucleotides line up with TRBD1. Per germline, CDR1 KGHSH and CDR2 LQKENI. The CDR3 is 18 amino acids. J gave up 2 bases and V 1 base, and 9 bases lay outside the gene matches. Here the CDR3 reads CASSPLGQGISGNQPQHF. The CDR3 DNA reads TGTGCCAGCTCACCACTGGGACAGGGAATTTCTGGCAATCAGCCCCAGCATTTT.

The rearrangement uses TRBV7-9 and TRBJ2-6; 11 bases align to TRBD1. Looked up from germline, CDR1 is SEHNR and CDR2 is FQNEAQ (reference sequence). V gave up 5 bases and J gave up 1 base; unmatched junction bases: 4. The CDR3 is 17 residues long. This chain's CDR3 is CASSTGQGVSGANVLTF. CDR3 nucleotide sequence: TGTGCCAGCAGCACGGGACAGGGGGTTTCTGGGGCCAACGTCCTGACTTTC.

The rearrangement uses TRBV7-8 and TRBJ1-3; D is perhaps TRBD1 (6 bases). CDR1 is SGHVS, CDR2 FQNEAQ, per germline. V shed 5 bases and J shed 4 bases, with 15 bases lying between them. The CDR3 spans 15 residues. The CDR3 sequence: CASSIGTGKGNTIYF. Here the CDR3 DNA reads TGTGCCAGCAGCATCGGTACAGGGAAGGGAAACACCATATATTTT.

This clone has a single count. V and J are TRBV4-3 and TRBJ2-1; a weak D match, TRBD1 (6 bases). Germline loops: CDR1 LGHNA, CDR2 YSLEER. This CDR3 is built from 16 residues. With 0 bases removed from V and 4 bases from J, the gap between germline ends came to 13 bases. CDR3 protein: CASSQDWGQLYNEQFF. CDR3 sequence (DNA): TGCGCCAGCAGCCAAGACTGGGGGCAGCTGTACAATGAGCAGTTCTTC.

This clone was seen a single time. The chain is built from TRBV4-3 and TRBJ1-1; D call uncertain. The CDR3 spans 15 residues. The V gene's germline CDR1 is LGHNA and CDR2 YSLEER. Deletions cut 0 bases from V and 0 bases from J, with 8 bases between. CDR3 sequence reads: CASSQDNRVNTEAFF. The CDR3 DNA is TGCGCCAGCAGCCAAGACAACAGAGTGAACACTGAAGCTTTCTTT.

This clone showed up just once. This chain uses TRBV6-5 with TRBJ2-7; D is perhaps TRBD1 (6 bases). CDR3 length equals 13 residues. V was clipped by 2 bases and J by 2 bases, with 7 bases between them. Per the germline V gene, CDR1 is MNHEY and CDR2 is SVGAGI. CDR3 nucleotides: TGTGCCAGCAGTTACGGGACAACCTACGAGCAGTACTTC. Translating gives CASSYGTTYEQYF.

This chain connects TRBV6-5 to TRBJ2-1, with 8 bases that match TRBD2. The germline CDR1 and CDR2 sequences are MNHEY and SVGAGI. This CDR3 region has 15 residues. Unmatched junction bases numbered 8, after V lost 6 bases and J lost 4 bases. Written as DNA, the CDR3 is TGTGCCAGCAGGGATGATAGCGGGGTATACAATGAGCAGTTCTTC. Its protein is CASRDDSGVYNEQFF.

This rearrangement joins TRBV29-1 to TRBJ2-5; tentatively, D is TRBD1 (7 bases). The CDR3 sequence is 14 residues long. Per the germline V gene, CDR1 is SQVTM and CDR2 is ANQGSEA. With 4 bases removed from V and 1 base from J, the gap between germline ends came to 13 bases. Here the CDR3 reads CSVVRQGGQETQYF. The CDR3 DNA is TGCAGCGTTGTCCGCCAGGGGGGCCAAGAGACCCAGTACTTC. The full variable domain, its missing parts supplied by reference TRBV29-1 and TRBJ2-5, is SAVISQKPSRDICQRGTSLTIQCQVDSQVTMMFWYRQQPGQSLTLIATANQGSEATYESGFVIDKFPISRPNLTFSTLTVSNMSPEDSSIYLCSVVRQGGQETQYFGPGTRLLVL.

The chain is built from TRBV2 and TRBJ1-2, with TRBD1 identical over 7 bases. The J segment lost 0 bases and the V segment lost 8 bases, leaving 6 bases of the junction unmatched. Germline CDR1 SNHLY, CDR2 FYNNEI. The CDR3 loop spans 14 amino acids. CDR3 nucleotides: TGTGCCAGCGCCCGGGGACAGTCTAACTATGGCTACACCTTC. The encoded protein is CASARGQSNYGYTF.

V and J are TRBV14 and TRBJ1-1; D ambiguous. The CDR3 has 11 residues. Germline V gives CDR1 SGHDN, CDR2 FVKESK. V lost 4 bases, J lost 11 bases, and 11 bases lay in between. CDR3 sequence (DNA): TGTGCCAGCAGCCCCTACTCCCTGGCTTTCTTT. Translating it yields CASSPYSLAFF.

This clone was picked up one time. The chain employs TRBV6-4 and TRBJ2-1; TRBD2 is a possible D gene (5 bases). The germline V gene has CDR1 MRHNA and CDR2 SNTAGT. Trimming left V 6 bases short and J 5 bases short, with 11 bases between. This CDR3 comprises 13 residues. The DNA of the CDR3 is TGTGCCAGCAGCGCCGGGATCCACAATGAGCAGTTCTTC. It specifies CASSAGIHNEQFF.

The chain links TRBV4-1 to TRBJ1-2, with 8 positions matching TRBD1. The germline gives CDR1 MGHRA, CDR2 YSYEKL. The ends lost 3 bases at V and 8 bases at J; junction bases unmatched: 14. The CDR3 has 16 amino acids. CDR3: CASSHPPRTGTEGYTF. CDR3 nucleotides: TGCGCCAGCAGCCACCCCCCCCGGACAGGGACAGAGGGCTACACCTTC.

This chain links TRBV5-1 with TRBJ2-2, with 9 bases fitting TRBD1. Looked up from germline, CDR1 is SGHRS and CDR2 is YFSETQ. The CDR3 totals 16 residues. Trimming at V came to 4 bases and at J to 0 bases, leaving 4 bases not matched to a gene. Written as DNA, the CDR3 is TGCGCCAGCAGCCCGAGACAGGGGGCGAACACCGGGGAGCTGTTTTTT. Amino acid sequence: CASSPRQGANTGELFF.

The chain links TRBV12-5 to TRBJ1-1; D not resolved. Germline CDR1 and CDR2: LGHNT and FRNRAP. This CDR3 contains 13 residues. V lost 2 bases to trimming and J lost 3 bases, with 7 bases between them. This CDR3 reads CASGLIVDTEAFF. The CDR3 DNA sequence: TGTGCTAGTGGTTTGATAGTGGACACTGAAGCTTTCTTT.

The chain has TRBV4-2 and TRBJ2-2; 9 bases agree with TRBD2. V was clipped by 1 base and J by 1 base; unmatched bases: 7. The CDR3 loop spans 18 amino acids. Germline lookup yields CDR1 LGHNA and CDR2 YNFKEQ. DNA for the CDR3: TGTGCCAGCAGCCAAGGGATTAGCGGGGGCCGGAACACCGGGGAGCTGTTTTTT. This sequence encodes CASSQGISGGRNTGELFF.

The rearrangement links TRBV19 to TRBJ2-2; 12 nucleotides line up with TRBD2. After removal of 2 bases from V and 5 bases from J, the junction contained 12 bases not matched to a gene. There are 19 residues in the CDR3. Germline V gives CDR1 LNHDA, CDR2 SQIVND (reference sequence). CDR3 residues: CASSIRASGRAPGTGELFF. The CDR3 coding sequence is TGTGCCAGTAGTATAAGGGCTAGCGGGAGGGCCCCGGGGACCGGGGAGCTGTTTTTT. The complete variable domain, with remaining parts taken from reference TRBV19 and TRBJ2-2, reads DGGITQSPKYLFRKEGQNVTLSCEQNLNHDAMYWYRQDPGQGLRLIYYSQIVNDFQKGDIAEGYSVSREKKESFPLTVTSAQKNPTAFYLCASSIRASGRAPGTGELFFGEGSRLTVL.